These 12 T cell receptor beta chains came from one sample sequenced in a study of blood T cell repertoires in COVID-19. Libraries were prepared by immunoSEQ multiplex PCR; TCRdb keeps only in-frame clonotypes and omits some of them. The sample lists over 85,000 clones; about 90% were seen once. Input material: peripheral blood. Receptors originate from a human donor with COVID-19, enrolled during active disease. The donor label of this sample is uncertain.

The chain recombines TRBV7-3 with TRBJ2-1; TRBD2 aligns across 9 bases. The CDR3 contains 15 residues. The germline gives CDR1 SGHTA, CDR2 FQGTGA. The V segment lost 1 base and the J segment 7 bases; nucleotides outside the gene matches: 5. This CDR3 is CASSLSGGASNEQFF. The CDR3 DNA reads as TGTGCCAGCAGCTTAAGCGGGGGGGCCAGTAATGAGCAGTTCTTC.

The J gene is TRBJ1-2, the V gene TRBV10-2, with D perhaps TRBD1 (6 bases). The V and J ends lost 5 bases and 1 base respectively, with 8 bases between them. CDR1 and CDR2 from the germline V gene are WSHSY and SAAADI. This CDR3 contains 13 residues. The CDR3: CASSRGFNYGYTF. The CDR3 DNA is TGCGCCAGCAGTAGGGGGTTTAACTATGGCTACACCTTC.

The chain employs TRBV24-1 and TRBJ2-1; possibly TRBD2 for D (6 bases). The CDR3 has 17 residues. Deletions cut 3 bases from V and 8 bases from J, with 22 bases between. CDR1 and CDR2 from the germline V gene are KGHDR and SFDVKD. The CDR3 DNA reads TGTGCCACCAGTGATACGCGACTAGATTTTGATTTAGATGAGCAGTTCTTC. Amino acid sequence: CATSDTRLDFDLDEQFF.

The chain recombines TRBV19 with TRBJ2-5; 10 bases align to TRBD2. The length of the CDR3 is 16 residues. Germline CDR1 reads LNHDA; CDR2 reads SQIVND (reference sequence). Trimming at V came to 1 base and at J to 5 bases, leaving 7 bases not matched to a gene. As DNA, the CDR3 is TGTGCCAGTAGTATAGCCAGCGGGGGGGCCGATGAGACCCAGTACTTC. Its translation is CASSIASGGADETQYF.

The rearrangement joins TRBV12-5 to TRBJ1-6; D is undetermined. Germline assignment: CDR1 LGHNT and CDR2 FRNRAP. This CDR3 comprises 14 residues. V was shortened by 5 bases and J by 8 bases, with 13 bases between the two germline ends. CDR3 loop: CASGLRGIYSPLHF. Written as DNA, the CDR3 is TGTGCTAGTGGTCTCAGAGGGATATATTCACCCCTCCACTTT.

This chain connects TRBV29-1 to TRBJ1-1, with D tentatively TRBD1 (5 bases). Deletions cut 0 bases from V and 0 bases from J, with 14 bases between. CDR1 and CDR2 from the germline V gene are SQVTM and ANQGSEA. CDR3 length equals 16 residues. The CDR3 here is CSVEDLGGRMNTEAFF. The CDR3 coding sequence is TGCAGCGTTGAAGATCTGGGGGGGAGGATGAACACTGAAGCTTTCTTT.

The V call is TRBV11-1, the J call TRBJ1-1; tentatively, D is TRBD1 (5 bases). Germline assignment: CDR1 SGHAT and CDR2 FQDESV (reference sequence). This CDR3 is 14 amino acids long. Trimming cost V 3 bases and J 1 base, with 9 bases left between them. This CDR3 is CASSFSGGNTEAFF. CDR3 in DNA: TGTGCCAGCAGCTTCTCGGGGGGGAACACTGAAGCTTTCTTT.

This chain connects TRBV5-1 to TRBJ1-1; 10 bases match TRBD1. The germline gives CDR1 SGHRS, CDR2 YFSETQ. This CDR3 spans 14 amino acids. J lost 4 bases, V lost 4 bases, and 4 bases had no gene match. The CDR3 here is CASSVTGGRTEAFF. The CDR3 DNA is TGCGCCAGCAGCGTGACAGGGGGCCGCACTGAAGCTTTCTTT.

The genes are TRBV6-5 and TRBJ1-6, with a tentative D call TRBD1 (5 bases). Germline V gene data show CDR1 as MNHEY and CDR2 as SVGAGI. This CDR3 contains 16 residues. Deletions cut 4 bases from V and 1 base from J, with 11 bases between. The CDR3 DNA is TGTGCCAGCAGTTCCGTCAGGGTATCCTATAATTCACCCCTCCACTTT. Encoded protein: CASSSVRVSYNSPLHF.

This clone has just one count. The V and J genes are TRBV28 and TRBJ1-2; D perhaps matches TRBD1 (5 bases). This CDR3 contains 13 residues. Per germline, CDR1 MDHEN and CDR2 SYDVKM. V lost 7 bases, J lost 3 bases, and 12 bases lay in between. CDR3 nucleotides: TGTGCCAGCACCCTGACAGAATACTATGGCTACACCTTC. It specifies CASTLTEYYGYTF.

The DNA of the CDR3 is TGTGCCAGCAGTTCGCCGGGACAGGGGGATGGCTACACCTTC. It yields the protein CASSSPGQGDGYTF. This chain uses TRBV6-5 with TRBJ1-2; 11 nucleotides line up with TRBD1. Trimming cost V 4 bases and J 6 bases; bases outside gene matches: 4. Germline V gene sequence: CDR1 MNHEY, CDR2 SVGAGI. This CDR3 contains 14 residues.

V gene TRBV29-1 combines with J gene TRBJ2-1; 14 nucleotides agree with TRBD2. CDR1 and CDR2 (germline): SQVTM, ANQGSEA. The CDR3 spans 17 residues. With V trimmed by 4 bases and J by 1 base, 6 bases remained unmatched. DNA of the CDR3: TGCAGCGTTGCCGGACTAGCGGGGGGCGAGTCCTACAATGAGCAGTTCTTC. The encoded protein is CSVAGLAGGESYNEQFF.